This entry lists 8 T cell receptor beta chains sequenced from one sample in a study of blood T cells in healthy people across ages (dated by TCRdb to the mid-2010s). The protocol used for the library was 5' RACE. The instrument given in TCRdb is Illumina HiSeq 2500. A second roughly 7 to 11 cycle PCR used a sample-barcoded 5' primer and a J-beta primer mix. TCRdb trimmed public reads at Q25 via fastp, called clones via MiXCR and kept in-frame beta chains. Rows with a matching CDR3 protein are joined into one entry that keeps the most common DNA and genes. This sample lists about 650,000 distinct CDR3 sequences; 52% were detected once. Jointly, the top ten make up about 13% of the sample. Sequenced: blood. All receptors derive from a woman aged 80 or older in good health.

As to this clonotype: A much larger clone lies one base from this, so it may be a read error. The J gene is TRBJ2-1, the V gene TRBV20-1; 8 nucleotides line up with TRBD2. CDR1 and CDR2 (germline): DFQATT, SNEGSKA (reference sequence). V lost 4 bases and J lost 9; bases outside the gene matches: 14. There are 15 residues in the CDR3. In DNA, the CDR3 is TGCAGTGCTACCCAGTCAAAGCGGGAGATCAGTGAGCAGTTCTTC. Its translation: CSATQSKREISEQFF.

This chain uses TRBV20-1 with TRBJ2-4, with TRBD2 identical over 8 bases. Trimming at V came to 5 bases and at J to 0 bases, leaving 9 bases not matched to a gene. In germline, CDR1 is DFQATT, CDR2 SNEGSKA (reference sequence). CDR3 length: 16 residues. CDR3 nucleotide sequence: TGCAGTGCTGACCCTCGGGGGGGGCTAGCCAAAAACATTCAGTACTTC. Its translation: CSADPRGGLAKNIQYF.

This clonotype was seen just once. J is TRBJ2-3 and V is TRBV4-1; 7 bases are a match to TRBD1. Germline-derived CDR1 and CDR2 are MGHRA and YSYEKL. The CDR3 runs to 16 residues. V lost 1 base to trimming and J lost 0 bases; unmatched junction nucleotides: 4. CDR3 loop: CASSQAPGGSTDTQYF. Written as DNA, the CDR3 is TGCGCCAGCAGCCAAGCCCCAGGGGGAAGCACAGATACGCAGTATTTT.

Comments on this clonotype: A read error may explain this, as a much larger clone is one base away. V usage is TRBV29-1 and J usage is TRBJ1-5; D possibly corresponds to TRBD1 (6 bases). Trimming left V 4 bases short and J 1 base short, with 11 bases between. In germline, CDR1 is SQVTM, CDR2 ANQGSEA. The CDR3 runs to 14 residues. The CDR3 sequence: CSVVTGTSNQPQHF. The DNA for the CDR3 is TGCAGCGTTGTTACAGGGACAAGCAATCAGCCCCAGCATTTT.

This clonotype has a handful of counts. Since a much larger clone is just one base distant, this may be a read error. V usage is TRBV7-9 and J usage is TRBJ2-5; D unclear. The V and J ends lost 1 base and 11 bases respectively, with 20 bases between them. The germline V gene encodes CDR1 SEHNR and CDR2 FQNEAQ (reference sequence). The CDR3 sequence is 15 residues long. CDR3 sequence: CASSLVGTSYNEQYF. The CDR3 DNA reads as TGTGCCAGCAGCTTAGTGGGAACCTCCTACAATGAGCAGTACTTC.

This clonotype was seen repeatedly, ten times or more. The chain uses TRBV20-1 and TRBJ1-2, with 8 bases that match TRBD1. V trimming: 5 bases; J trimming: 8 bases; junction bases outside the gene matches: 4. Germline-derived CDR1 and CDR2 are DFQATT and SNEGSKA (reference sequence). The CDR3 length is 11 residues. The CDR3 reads CSAPYRGGYTF. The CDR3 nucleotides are TGCAGTGCTCCGTACAGGGGGGGCTACACCTTC.

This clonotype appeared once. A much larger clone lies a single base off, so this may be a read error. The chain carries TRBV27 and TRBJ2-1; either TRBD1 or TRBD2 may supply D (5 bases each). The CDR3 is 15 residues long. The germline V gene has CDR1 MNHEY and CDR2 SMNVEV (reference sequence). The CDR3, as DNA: TGTGCCAACAGTTCTCTCGGGGCAGGCTACAATGAGCAGTTCTTC. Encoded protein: CANSSLGAGYNEQFF.

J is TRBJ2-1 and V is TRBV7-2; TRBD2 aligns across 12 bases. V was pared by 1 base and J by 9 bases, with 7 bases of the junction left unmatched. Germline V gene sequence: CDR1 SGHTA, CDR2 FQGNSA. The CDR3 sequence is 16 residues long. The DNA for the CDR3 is TGTGCCAGCAGCTTAGGGACTAGCGGGGCGGGTATTGAGCAGTTCTTC. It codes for CASSLGTSGAGIEQFF.